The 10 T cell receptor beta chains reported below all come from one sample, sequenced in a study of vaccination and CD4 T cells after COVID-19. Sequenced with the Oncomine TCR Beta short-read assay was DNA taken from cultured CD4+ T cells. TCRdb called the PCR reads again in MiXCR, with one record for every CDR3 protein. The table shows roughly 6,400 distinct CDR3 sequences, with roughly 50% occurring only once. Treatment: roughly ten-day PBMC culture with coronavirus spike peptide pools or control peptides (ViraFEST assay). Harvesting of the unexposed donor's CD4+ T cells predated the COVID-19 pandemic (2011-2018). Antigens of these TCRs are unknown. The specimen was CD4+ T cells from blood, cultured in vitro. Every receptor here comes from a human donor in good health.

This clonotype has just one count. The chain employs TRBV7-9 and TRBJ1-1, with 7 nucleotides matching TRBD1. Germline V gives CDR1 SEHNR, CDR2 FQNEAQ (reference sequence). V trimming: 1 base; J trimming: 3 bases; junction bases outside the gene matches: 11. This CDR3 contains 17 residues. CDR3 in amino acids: CASSLGRGVQRDTEAFF. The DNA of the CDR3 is TGTGCCAGCAGCTTAGGCAGGGGGGTCCAAAGGGACACTGAAGCTTTCTTT.

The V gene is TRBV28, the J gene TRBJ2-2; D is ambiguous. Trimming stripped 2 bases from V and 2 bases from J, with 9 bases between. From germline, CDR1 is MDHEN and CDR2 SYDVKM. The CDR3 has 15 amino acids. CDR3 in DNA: TGTGCCAGCAGTTTAGCAGGTTCTAACACCGGGGAGCTGTTTTTT. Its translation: CASSLAGSNTGELFF.

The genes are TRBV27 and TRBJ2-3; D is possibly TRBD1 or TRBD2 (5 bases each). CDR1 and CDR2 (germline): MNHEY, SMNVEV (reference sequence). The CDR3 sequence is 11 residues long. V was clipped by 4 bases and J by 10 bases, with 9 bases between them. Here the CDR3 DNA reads TGTGCCAGCAGTTCGGGACCTGCGCAGTATTTT. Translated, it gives CASSSGPAQYF.

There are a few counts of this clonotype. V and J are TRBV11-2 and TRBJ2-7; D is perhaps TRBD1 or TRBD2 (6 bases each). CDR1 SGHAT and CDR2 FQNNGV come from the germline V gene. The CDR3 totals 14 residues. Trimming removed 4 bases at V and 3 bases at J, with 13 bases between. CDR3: CASSSLGGRYEQYF. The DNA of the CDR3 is TGTGCCAGCAGCTCCCTAGGGGGGCGCTACGAGCAGTACTTC.

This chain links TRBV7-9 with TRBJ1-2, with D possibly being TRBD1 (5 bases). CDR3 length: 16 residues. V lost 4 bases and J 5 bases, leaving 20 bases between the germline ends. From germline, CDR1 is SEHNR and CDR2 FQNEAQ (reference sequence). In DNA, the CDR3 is TGTGCCAGCAGCTCCGATGCGGGGTGGGGCGGATATGGCTACACCTTC. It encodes CASSSDAGWGGYGYTF.

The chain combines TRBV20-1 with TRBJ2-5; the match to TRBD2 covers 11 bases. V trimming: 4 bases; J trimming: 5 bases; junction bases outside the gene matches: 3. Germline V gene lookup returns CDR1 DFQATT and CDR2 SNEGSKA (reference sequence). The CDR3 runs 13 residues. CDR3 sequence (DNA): TGCAGTGCTACATGGACTAGCGGGGAGACCCAGTACTTC. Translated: CSATWTSGETQYF.

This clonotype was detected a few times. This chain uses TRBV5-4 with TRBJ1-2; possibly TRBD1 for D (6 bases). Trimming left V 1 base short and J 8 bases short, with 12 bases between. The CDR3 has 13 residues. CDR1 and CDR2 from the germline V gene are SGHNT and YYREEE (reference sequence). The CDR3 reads CASSLNRARGYTF. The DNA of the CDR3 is TGTGCCAGCAGCTTGAACAGGGCTCGCGGCTACACCTTC.

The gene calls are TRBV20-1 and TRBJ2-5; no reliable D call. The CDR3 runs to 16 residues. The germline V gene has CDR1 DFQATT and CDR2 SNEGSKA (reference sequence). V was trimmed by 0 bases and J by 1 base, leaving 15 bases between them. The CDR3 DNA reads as TGCAGTGCTAGAGATCGGTGGCGGACCATCCAAGAGACCCAGTACTTC. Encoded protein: CSARDRWRTIQETQYF.

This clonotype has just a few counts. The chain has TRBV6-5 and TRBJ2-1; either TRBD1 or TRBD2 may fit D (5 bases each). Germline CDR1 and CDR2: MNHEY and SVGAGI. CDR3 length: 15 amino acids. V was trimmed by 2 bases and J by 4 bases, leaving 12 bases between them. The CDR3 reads CASSYAGTYYNEQFF. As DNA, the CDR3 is TGTGCCAGCAGTTACGCAGGGACCTATTACAATGAGCAGTTCTTC.

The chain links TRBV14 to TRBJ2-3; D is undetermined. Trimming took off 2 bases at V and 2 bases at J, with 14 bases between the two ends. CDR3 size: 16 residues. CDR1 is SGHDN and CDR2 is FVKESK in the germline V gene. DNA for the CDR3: TGTGCCAGCAGCCAAAGGCAGAGAGGATTCACAGATACGCAGTATTTT. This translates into CASSQRQRGFTDTQYF.